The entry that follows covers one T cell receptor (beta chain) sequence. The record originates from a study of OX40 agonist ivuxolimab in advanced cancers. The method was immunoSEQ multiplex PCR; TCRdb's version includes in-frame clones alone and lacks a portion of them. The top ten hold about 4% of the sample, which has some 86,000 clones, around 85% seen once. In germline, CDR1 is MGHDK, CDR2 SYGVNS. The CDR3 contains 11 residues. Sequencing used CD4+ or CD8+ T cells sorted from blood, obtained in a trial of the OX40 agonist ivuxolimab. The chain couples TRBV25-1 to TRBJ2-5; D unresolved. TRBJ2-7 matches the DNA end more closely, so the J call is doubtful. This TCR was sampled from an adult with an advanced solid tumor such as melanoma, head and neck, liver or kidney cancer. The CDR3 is CASSELHEQYF. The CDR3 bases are TGTGCCAGCAGTGAGCTTCACGAGCAGTACTTC.